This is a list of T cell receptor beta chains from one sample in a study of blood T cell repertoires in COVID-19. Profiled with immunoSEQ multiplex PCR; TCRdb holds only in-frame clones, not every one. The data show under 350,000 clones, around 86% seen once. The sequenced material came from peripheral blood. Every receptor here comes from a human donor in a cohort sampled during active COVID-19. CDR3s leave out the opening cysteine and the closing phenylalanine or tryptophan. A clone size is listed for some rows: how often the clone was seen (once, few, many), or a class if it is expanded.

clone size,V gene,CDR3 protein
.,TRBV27,ASRVTGAEKLF
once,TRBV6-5,ASSYARGWGNTEAF
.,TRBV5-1,ASSSGGTEAF
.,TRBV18,ASSPRDRGQPQH
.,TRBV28,ASSLSINEQF
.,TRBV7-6,ASSLVGLAVDEQY
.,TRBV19,ASRRSGSPETQY
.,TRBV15,ATSNGGVNNQPQH
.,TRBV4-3,ASSQEPSALTDTQY
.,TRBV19,ASRNRQGRTGELF
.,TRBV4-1,ASSQESGRNEQF
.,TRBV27,ASSFRAGGSGELF
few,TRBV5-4,ASSLAGNTIY
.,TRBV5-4,ASSLGLGLADSWPF
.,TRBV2,ASILTSGTSNEQF
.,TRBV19,ASSEGAGNTQY
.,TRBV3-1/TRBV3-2,ASREVGNSPLH
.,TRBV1,TSSQERLGEQF
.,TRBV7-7,ASTLNRDRGYNEQF
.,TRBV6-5,ATRVERNEEQF
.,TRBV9,ASSANVFADLH
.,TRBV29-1,SVGPENYGYT
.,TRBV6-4,ASSDTAGDTGELF
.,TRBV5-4,ASSLTGYGLAGELF
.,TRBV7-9,ASRASGSNEQF
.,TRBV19,ATARPGATDTQY
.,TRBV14,ASSQVSGGQETQY
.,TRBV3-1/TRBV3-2,ASSQDLAKNIQY
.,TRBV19,ASSRGQGGRNNQPQH
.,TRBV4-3,ASSQEPLAGGGDTQY
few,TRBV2,ARKGQGEETQY
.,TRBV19,ASSTSTITDTQY
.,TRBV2,ASSGGGRSGNTIY
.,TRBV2,ASSDNGQGGEKLF
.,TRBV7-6,ASSFLSSVETQY